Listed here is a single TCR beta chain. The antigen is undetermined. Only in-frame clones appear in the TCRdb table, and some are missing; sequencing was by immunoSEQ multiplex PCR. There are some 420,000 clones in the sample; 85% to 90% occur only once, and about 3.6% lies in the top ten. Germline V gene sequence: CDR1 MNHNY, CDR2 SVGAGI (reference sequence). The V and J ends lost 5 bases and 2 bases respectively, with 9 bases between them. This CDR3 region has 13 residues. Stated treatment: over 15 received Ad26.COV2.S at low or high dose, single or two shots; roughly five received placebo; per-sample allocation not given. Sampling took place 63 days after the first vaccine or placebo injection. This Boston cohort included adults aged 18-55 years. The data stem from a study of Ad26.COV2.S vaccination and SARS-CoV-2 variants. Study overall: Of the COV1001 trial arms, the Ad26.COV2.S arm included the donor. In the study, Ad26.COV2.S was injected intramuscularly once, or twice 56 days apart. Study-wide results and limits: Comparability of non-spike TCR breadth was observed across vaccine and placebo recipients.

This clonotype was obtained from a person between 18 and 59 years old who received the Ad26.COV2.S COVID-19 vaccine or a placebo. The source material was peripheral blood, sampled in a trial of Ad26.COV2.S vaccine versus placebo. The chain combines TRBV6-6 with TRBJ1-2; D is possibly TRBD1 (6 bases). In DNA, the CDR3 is TGTGCCAGCAGTATTACAGGGAACTATGGCTACACCTTC. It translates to CASSITGNYGYTF.